This T cell receptor beta chain was sequenced during a study of T cells in Graves' hyperthyroidism and ophthalmopathy. Regions amplified from RNA transcripts were the TCR beta CDR3 regions. Primed by the HTBI set, a first-round RT-PCR was run on the TCR CDR3. TCRdb processed the multiplex PCR reads anew with MiXCR; each CDR3 protein has one entry. The table lists around 400,000 distinct CDR3 sequences, roughly 13% of them singletons. With 10 bases removed from V and 2 bases from J, the gap between germline ends came to 15 bases. This CDR3 is built from 13 residues. CDR1 is MGHDK, CDR2 SYGVNS, per germline. Fresh peripheral blood, less than 11 ml of it, supplied the PBMCs.

The rearrangement joins TRBV25-1 to TRBJ2-7; tentatively, D is TRBD1 (5 bases). Specimen: blood. This TCR derives from a woman aged 18-30 years with Graves' hyperthyroidism. The CDR3: CATRAGRAYEQYF. DNA for the CDR3: TGTGCCACCAGGGCCGGTAGAGCCTACGAGCAGTACTTC.